Sequencing of this T cell receptor (beta chain) was carried out in a study of T-cell memory formation after mild COVID-19. Libraries for TCRalpha and TCRbeta carried sample barcodes and unique molecular identifiers via 5'RACE. TCRdb ran MiXCR on the 5' RACE reads and lists one entry per CDR3 protein. Of roughly 340,000 distinct CDR3 sequences in the sample, around 20% were seen once. Study conclusions and caveats: Unconfirmed was the SARS-CoV-2 specificity of second-wave clones that peaked on day 37.

The ends were cut back, 0 bases at V and 6 bases at J, with 8 bases in the middle. Germline loops: CDR1 LGHNA, CDR2 YSLEER. The CDR3 is 14 amino acids. This clonotype was observed a handful of times. Its antigen remains unidentified. The gene calls are TRBV4-3 and TRBJ2-2; D gene uncertain. The receptor's source is a man aged 18 to 30 who had mild COVID-19 (a few samples of this study predate the infection). Cell type and time point are not known. The specimen was PBMCs or a T cell subset sorted from them (not recorded which). For the CDR3, the DNA is TGCGCCAGCAGCCAAGAGGGGTGGGCCGGGGAGCTGTTTTTT. Encoded protein: CASSQEGWAGELFF.